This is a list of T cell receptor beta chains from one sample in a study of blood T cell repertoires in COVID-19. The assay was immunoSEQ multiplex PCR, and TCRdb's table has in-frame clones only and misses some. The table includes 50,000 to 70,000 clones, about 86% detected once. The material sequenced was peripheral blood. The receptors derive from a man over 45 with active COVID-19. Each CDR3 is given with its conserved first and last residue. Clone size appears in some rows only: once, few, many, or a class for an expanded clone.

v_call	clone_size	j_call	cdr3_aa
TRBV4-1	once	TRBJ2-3	CASSQGTNTDTQYF
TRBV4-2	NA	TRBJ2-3	CASSQDIVSTDTQYF
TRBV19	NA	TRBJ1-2	CASSPTGGDGYTF
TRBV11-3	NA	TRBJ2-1	CASSLDSTGSYNEQFF
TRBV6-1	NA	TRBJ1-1	CASSENLANTEAFF
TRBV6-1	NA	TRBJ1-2	CASSEDRGIGGYTF
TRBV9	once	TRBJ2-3	CASSVATGGYTDTQYF
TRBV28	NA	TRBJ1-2	CASRPTGQGAAGYTF
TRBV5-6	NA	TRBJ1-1	CASSLLGRGTEAFF
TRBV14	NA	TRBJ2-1	CASSLQGTEQFF
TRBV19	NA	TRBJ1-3	CACSPTSKGNTIYF
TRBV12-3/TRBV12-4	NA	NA	CASSLLSGVEQYF
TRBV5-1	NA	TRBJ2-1	CASSLEQDINEQFF
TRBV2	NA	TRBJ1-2	CASSVPDSNYGYTF
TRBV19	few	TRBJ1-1	CASSMQGWNTEAFF
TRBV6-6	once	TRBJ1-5	CASRDGQGRLAQHF
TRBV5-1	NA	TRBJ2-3	CASSRGLAGAGTDTQYF
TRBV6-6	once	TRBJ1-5	CASSSDQPQHF
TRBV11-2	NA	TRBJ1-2	CASSLGQNLYGYTF
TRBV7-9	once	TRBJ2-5	CASSFRRKNGETQYF
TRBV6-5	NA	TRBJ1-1	CASSYVPGTGRTEAFF
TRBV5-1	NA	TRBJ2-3	CASSLAIRGGPDTQYF
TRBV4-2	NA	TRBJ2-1	CASSQVGSGARNEQFF
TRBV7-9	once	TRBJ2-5	CASSLGGLAGAQETQYF
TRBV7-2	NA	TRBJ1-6	CASSLDRPGVYNSPLHF
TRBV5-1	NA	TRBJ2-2	CASSAVPAGGANTGELFF
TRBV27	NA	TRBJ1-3	CASSTTGPSGNTIYF
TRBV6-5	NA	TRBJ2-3	CASKRTGWSTDTQYF